One sample yielded the 20 T cell receptor beta chains listed below, sequenced in a study of T cells in Graves' hyperthyroidism and ophthalmopathy. RNA transcripts gave rise to amplified TCR beta CDR3 regions. The TCR CDR3 was amplified in a first-round RT-PCR using the HTBI primer set. TCRdb re-called the multiplex PCR reads through MiXCR, storing one row per CDR3 protein. Here the sample spans approximately 400,000 distinct CDR3 sequences, more than 11% being singletons. Sequencing was done on a sample of blood. These receptors were obtained from a woman aged 55-75 years with Graves' hyperthyroidism.

This sequence joins TRBV24-1 and TRBJ1-2; D may be TRBD1 (6 bases). The CDR3 covers 15 residues. Trimming took off 3 bases at V and 7 bases at J, with 17 bases between the two ends. Germline-derived CDR1 and CDR2 are KGHDR and SFDVKD. The CDR3 spells CATSDPARGSRGYTF. CDR3 nucleotide sequence: TGTGCCACCAGTGATCCCGCCAGGGGCTCTCGTGGCTACACCTTC.

This clonotype was observed at least ten times. The genes are TRBV11-3 and TRBJ2-3, with D tentatively TRBD1 or TRBD2 (5 bases each). The germline V gene encodes CDR1 SGHNT and CDR2 YENEEA. CDR3 size: 16 residues. V was cut by 3 bases and J by 2 bases, with 15 bases left in between. CDR3 DNA sequence: TGTGCCAGCAGCTTTGGGACCGGGTTCGCCACAGATACGCAGTATTTT. This encodes CASSFGTGFATDTQYF.

Details on this clonotype: Germline and junction disagree at one end, which may indicate a read error. The chain joins TRBV3-1 to TRBJ2-7, with 7 bases fitting TRBD1. Germline lookup yields CDR1 LGHDT and CDR2 YNNKEL (reference sequence). The CDR3 runs 13 residues. The CDR3 protein is CASSLGQAYGQYF. The CDR3 DNA sequence: TGTGCCAGCAGCCTCGGACAGGCTTACGGGCAGTACTTC.

The chain employs TRBV29-1 and TRBJ2-3; 7 bases are shared with TRBD1. Germline-derived CDR1 and CDR2 are SQVTM and ANQGSEA. The junction had 6 bases not matched to a gene; V was cut back by 8 bases and J by 4 bases. This CDR3 comprises 12 residues. The CDR3 spells CSTRTGPDTQYF. CDR3 sequence (DNA): TGCAGCACTCGGACAGGTCCAGATACGCAGTATTTT.

This clonotype was recorded many times. The chain couples TRBV29-1 to TRBJ1-4; TRBD1 might be the D (5 bases). Trimming took 4 bases from V and 0 from J, leaving 12 bases between them. From germline, CDR1 is SQVTM and CDR2 ANQGSEA. The CDR3 has 15 amino acids. The CDR3 region has the DNA TGCAGCGTTGGGAGGGGAAAGTCAACTAATGAAAAACTGTTTTTT. Its protein product is CSVGRGKSTNEKLFF.

This clonotype was observed many times. This chain joins TRBV19 and TRBJ2-3; 11 bases match TRBD2. The germline V gene has CDR1 LNHDA and CDR2 SQIVND (reference sequence). The CDR3 has 14 residues. V was pared by 11 bases and J by 4 bases, with 8 bases of the junction left unmatched. The CDR3 sequence: CAGSSGRFPDTQYF. The CDR3 coding sequence is TGTGCCGGATCTAGCGGGAGGTTCCCAGATACGCAGTATTTT.

This clonotype was found a few times. This chain connects TRBV27 to TRBJ1-1; TRBD1 is a possible D gene (5 bases). The germline CDR1 and CDR2 sequences are MNHEY and SMNVEV (reference sequence). The V gene lost 1 base and the J gene lost 0 bases, with 12 bases spanning the gap. This CDR3 has 16 amino acids. CDR3 protein: CASSLLGLGMNTEAFF. The CDR3 DNA follows: TGTGCCAGCAGTTTATTGGGGCTCGGGATGAACACTGAAGCTTTCTTT.

This clonotype was seen many times. J is TRBJ2-7 and V is TRBV12-3 or TRBV12-4; 10 positions match TRBD2. The CDR3 has 15 amino acids. Losses at the gene ends were 5 bases for V and 5 bases for J; bases not matched to a gene: 9. The CDR3 spells CASSPSEREGHEQYF. In DNA form, the CDR3 reads TGTGCCAGCAGTCCTAGTGAGCGGGAGGGCCACGAGCAGTACTTC.

This clonotype was picked up many times. This sequence joins TRBV6-5 and TRBJ2-3, with 7 bases aligning to TRBD2. The germline V gene encodes CDR1 MNHEY and CDR2 SVGAGI. Trimming at V came to 2 bases and at J to 2 bases, leaving 13 bases not matched to a gene. This CDR3 region has 18 residues. CDR3 residues: CASSYRVSAGETTDTQYF. The CDR3 DNA sequence: TGTGCCAGCAGTTACAGGGTGTCGGCGGGAGAGACCACAGATACGCAGTATTTT.

The chain has TRBV5-1 and TRBJ2-3, with D perhaps matching TRBD1 or TRBD2 (5 bases each). The V gene's germline CDR1 is SGHRS and CDR2 YFSETQ. CDR3 size: 14 residues. V lost 4 bases and J 1 base, leaving 10 bases between the germline ends. CDR3 DNA sequence: TGCGCCAGCAGCGCCCGAGGGGGCACAGATACGCAGTATTTT. It translates to CASSARGGTDTQYF.

In this sample, this clonotype turned up many times. The chain recombines TRBV18 with TRBJ2-7, with D possibly TRBD2 on 5 matching bases. V was clipped by 2 bases and J by 3 bases, with 5 bases between them. This CDR3 is 12 amino acids long. CDR1 KGHSH and CDR2 LQKENI come from the germline V gene. The CDR3 loop reads CASSPAGYEQYF. CDR3 in DNA: TGTGCCAGCTCACCAGCGGGCTACGAGCAGTACTTC.

This clonotype was detected many times. This chain joins TRBV2 and TRBJ2-3; 10 nucleotides align to TRBD2. Germline V CDR1 and CDR2: SNHLY, FYNNEI. V was pared by 6 bases and J by 6 bases, with 9 bases of the junction left unmatched. The length of the CDR3 is 15 residues. CDR3: CASRGSGRAGDTQYF. The CDR3 DNA sequence: TGTGCCAGCAGAGGCAGCGGGAGGGCCGGTGATACGCAGTATTTT.

This clonotype was found many times. The chain employs TRBV28 and TRBJ2-5; 8 bases map to TRBD1. The V gene's germline CDR1 is MDHEN and CDR2 SYDVKM. This CDR3 region has 15 residues. With V trimmed by 6 bases and J by 1 base, 7 bases remained unmatched. The CDR3 coding sequence is TGTGCCAGCAGCTCCGGACAGGGCCCCCAAGAGACCCAGTACTTC. Translation gives CASSSGQGPQETQYF.

This clonotype has a count of ten or more. The rearrangement joins TRBV18 to TRBJ2-7; no clear D gene. The CDR3 consists of 14 residues. The V gene's germline CDR1 is KGHSH and CDR2 LQKENI. V shed 0 bases and J shed 6 bases, with 12 bases lying between them. CDR3 sequence: CASSPPSSALEQYF. The CDR3, as DNA: TGTGCCAGCTCACCACCGAGTTCGGCCCTCGAGCAGTACTTC.

This clonotype came up many times. The chain recombines TRBV2 with TRBJ1-1; 7 nucleotides match TRBD1. V lost 7 bases and J lost 2; bases outside the gene matches: 4. The length of the CDR3 is 13 residues. Germline V gene lookup returns CDR1 SNHLY and CDR2 FYNNEI. The CDR3, as DNA: TGTGCCAGCAAGGGGGCCTTCAACACTGAAGCTTTCTTT. It yields the protein CASKGAFNTEAFF.

V gene TRBV20-1 combines with J gene TRBJ1-4; tentatively, D is TRBD1 (5 bases). V was cut by 1 base and J by 8 bases, with 14 bases left in between. Germline CDR1 and CDR2: DFQATT and SNEGSKA (reference sequence). The CDR3 length is 14 residues. This chain's CDR3 is CSARARQMGEKLFF. The CDR3 DNA sequence: TGCAGTGCTAGAGCCCGACAGATGGGCGAAAAACTGTTTTTT.

This clonotype was detected ten times or more. This rearrangement joins TRBV12-3 or TRBV12-4 to TRBJ2-7, with D possibly being TRBD1 (5 bases). Trimming left V 7 bases short and J 5 bases short, with 15 bases between. This CDR3 has 13 amino acids. The DNA of the CDR3 is TGTGCCAGCACCTCCACCTGGGGCCACGAGCAGTACTTC. Translating it yields CASTSTWGHEQYF.

This clonotype was found many times. The chain uses TRBV14 and TRBJ1-1; no clear D gene. Deletions cut 8 bases from V and 0 bases from J, with 7 bases between. Germline-derived CDR1 and CDR2 are SGHDN and FVKESK. This CDR3 spans 12 amino acids. The chain's CDR3 is CASGSLNTEAFF. CDR3 sequence (DNA): TGTGCCAGCGGGAGCCTGAACACTGAAGCTTTCTTT.

This clonotype was recorded at least ten times. The chain is built from TRBV18 and TRBJ2-7, with 9 nucleotides matching TRBD2. V shed 3 bases and J 5 bases; nucleotides not matched to a gene: 2. CDR3 length: 13 amino acids. CDR1 KGHSH and CDR2 LQKENI come from the germline V gene. DNA of the CDR3: TGTGCCAGCTCACCTAGCGGGAGCAACGAGCAGTACTTC. It translates to CASSPSGSNEQYF.

This clonotype was detected ten times or more. The chain carries TRBV30 and TRBJ1-2; D is perhaps TRBD1 (5 bases). This CDR3 is built from 16 residues. The germline V gene encodes CDR1 GTSNPN and CDR2 SVGIG (reference sequence). V dropped 0 bases and J dropped 3 bases, with 17 bases sitting between them. CDR3 amino acids: CAWSVLSRGSDYGYTF. The CDR3 DNA is TGTGCCTGGAGTGTACTATCGAGGGGATCCGACTATGGCTACACCTTC.